Presented here are 25 T cell receptor beta chains from one specimen sequenced in a study of response to subunit inactivated influenza vaccine. Each CDR3 protein gets one entry after TCRdb re-called the RT-PCR reads with MiXCR. The profile shows fewer than 700,000 distinct CDR3 sequences, about an eighth of them singletons. Sequencing used PBMCs from blood, obtained about 40 days after vaccination. These TCRs come from a man over 45 who received an inactivated influenza vaccine.

In its sample, this clonotype was seen a few times. Given a much more abundant clone one base away, this may be a read error. No conserved phenylalanine or tryptophan is present at the end of the CDR3, so a read error is the likely explanation. V is TRBV11-2 and J is TRBJ2-3; D unresolved. V was pared by 6 bases and J by 2 bases, with 18 bases between. Per germline, CDR1 SGHAT and CDR2 FQNNGV. This CDR3 has 16 residues. DNA for the CDR3: TGTGCCAGCAGGATCCCAATATGGGGTAACACAGATACGCAGTATCTT. This encodes CASRIPIWGNTDTQYL.

The chain combines TRBV9 with TRBJ1-5; 11 bases match TRBD1. V was pared by 0 bases and J by 6 bases, with 5 bases of the junction left unmatched. Germline CDR1 reads SGDLS; CDR2 reads YYNGEE. The CDR3 runs 16 residues. CDR3 sequence (DNA): TGTGCCAGCAGCGTAGGGACAGGGGGCAATAGTCAGCCCCAGCATTTT. This sequence encodes CASSVGTGGNSQPQHF.

V gene TRBV5-1 combines with J gene TRBJ2-3; weak D call: TRBD2 (6 bases). In germline, CDR1 is SGHRS, CDR2 YFSETQ. The CDR3 length is 15 residues. The V gene lost 2 bases and the J gene lost 2 bases, with 12 bases spanning the gap. CDR3 DNA: TGCGCCAGCAGCTTAGGTAGCGGTAACACAGATACGCAGTATTTT. Amino acids: CASSLGSGNTDTQYF.

This clonotype showed up many times. The rearrangement uses TRBV5-1 and TRBJ1-2; weak D call: TRBD1 (5 bases). Per germline, CDR1 SGHRS and CDR2 YFSETQ. This CDR3 has 12 residues. V lost 3 bases, J lost 4 bases, and 7 bases lay in between. The CDR3 here is CASSSGVYGYTF. CDR3 nucleotide sequence: TGCGCCAGCAGCTCGGGGGTCTATGGCTACACCTTC.

The V and J genes are TRBV20-1 and TRBJ2-1; TRBD2 agrees at 8 bases. CDR1 and CDR2 from the germline V gene are DFQATT and SNEGSKA (reference sequence). The CDR3 sequence is 15 residues long. Trimming took 0 bases from V and 8 from J; bases not matched to a gene: 9. This CDR3 is CSARDGTGGVHEQFF. The CDR3 bases are TGCAGTGCTAGAGATGGTACGGGAGGGGTCCATGAGCAGTTCTTC.

This clonotype was observed a few times. The gene calls are TRBV10-3 and TRBJ1-1, with D unresolved. Germline CDR1 and CDR2: ENHRY and SYGVKD. V dropped 4 bases and J dropped 8 bases, with 8 bases sitting between them. The CDR3 extends over 11 amino acids. The CDR3 loop is CAISAGSEAFF. The CDR3 DNA follows: TGTGCCATCAGTGCGGGCTCCGAAGCTTTCTTT.

This clonotype showed up many times. The gene calls are TRBV20-1 and TRBJ2-7; either TRBD1 or TRBD2 may supply D (5 bases each). Trimming pared 6 bases from V and 4 bases from J, leaving 16 bases between. From germline, CDR1 is DFQATT and CDR2 SNEGSKA (reference sequence). This CDR3 region has 13 residues. In DNA form, the CDR3 reads TGCAGTGCCGCCCGAGGGACCCGGTACGAGCAGTACTTC. Translating gives CSAARGTRYEQYF.

This clonotype was found a few times. This sequence joins TRBV20-1 and TRBJ2-1, with TRBD2 matching over 8 bases. The J segment lost 1 base and the V segment lost 6 bases, leaving 14 bases of the junction unmatched. Germline V gene lookup returns CDR1 DFQATT and CDR2 SNEGSKA (reference sequence). The CDR3 runs to 17 residues. CDR3 sequence: CSALVAGPLASYNEQFF. The CDR3 coding sequence is TGCAGTGCGCTGGTAGCGGGGCCTCTCGCGTCCTACAATGAGCAGTTCTTC.

The table lists this clonotype with a few counts. This rearrangement joins TRBV6-2 or TRBV6-3 to TRBJ1-5; D gene ambiguous. Trimming took off 6 bases at V and 9 bases at J, with 15 bases between the two ends. CDR1 is MNHEY, CDR2 SVGEGT, per germline. The CDR3 runs to 13 residues. CDR3 coding DNA: TGTGCCAGCAGCCAGGACGGTTCGAGGCCCCAGCATTTT. Protein sequence: CASSQDGSRPQHF.

In nucleotides, the CDR3 is TGTGCCAGCAGCGTAGGGAGGAGCACAGATACGCAGTATTTT. Translated: CASSVGRSTDTQYF. The chain couples TRBV9 to TRBJ2-3, with D perhaps TRBD2 (5 bases). Germline V gene sequence: CDR1 SGDLS, CDR2 YYNGEE. The CDR3 extends over 14 amino acids. V was pared by 0 bases and J by 0 bases, with 5 bases between.

This clonotype was seen just once. The chain recombines TRBV7-9 with TRBJ2-3, with 10 bases lining up with TRBD1. The CDR3 totals 15 residues. The germline V gene has CDR1 SEHNR and CDR2 FQNEAQ (reference sequence). V trimming: 6 bases; J trimming: 11 bases; junction bases outside the gene matches: 14. CDR3: CASRPGHDRTGGQYF. The CDR3 DNA sequence: TGTGCCAGCAGACCCGGGCATGATCGGACAGGGGGGCAGTATTTT.

In its sample, this clonotype was seen a few times. This chain joins TRBV5-5 and TRBJ2-7; maybe TRBD2 (6 bases). CDR1 SGHKS and CDR2 YYEKEE come from the germline V gene (reference sequence). CDR3 size: 15 residues. The ends were cut back, 4 bases at V and 4 bases at J, with 18 bases in the middle. The CDR3, as DNA: TGTGCCAGCAGCCGGCGGCTTGATGGAGGGTACGAGCAGTACTTC. It is translated as CASSRRLDGGYEQYF. Drawing the rest from reference TRBV5-5 and TRBJ2-7, the complete variable domain is DAGVTQSPTHLIKTRGQQVTLRCSPISGHKSVSWYQQVLGQGPQFIFQYYEKEERGRGNFPDRFSARQFPNYSSELNVNALLLGDSALYLCASSRRLDGGYEQYFGPGTRLTVT.

The J gene is TRBJ2-7, the V gene TRBV27; D is ambiguous. The length of the CDR3 is 14 residues. Trimming left V 6 bases short and J 5 bases short, with 17 bases between. Germline V gene sequence: CDR1 MNHEY, CDR2 SMNVEV (reference sequence). The CDR3 sequence: CASSLSGLGNEQYF. The CDR3 DNA reads TGTGCCAGCAGCCTTTCGGGCTTGGGGAACGAGCAGTACTTC.

This clonotype occurred many times. This chain links TRBV7-9 with TRBJ2-1; no clear D. This CDR3 is built from 12 residues. Trimming cost V 5 bases and J 6 bases, with 8 bases left between them. The germline gives CDR1 SEHNR, CDR2 FQNEAQ (reference sequence). The chain's CDR3 is CASSTATNEQFF. Written as DNA, the CDR3 is TGTGCCAGCAGCACGGCGACCAATGAGCAGTTCTTC.

The chain combines TRBV12-3 or TRBV12-4 with TRBJ2-1, with D hard to call. Trimming removed 8 bases from V and 7 bases from J, with 9 bases in between. The CDR3 spans 11 residues. The CDR3 region has the DNA TGTGCCAGCGGTTCCGAGAATGAGCAGTTCTTC. As protein: CASGSENEQFF.

Only a few counts were recorded for this clonotype. CDR3 nucleotide sequence: TGCAGCGTAAGAAACAGCCAAGAGACCCAGTACTTC. Its translation is CSVRNSQETQYF. The chain employs TRBV29-1 and TRBJ2-5; D call uncertain. V was shortened by 6 bases and J by 1 base, with 9 bases between the two germline ends. The length of the CDR3 is 12 residues. The germline gives CDR1 SQVTM, CDR2 ANQGSEA. Filled out from reference TRBV29-1 and TRBJ2-5, the complete variable domain reads SAVISQKPSRDICQRGTSLTIQCQVDSQVTMMFWYRQQPGQSLTLIATANQGSEATYESGFVIDKFPISRPNLTFSTLTVSNMSPEDSSIYLCSVRNSQETQYFGPGTRLLVL.

This clonotype appeared a few times. The chain joins TRBV20-1 to TRBJ2-1, with 8 bases aligning to TRBD1. The CDR3 has 15 amino acids. In germline, CDR1 is DFQATT, CDR2 SNEGSKA (reference sequence). The ends lost 6 bases at V and 2 bases at J; junction bases unmatched: 9. The CDR3 reads CSAVDTGGTYNEQFF. CDR3 nucleotides: TGCAGTGCCGTCGATACAGGGGGGACCTACAATGAGCAGTTCTTC.

This clonotype has ten or more counts. The chain is built from TRBV3-1 and TRBJ2-3; a possible D gene is TRBD2 (5 bases). The V gene lost 2 bases and the J gene lost 8 bases, with 8 bases spanning the gap. The germline CDR1 and CDR2 sequences are LGHDT and YNNKEL (reference sequence). The CDR3 spans 12 residues. The CDR3 spells CASSQPRGTQYF. The CDR3 DNA sequence: TGTGCCAGCAGCCAACCTCGGGGTACGCAGTATTTT.

This clonotype was counted many times. The genes are TRBV29-1 and TRBJ2-2; D is possibly TRBD1 (5 bases). CDR3 size: 14 residues. Germline CDR1 is SQVTM and CDR2 is ANQGSEA. V was shortened by 4 bases and J by 7 bases, with 16 bases between the two germline ends. The CDR3 sequence is CSVASQGPHGELFF. CDR3 DNA: TGCAGCGTTGCTTCCCAGGGCCCACACGGGGAGCTGTTTTTT.

In this sample, this clonotype turned up many times. V is TRBV12-3 or TRBV12-4 and J is TRBJ2-7, with TRBD2 identical over 9 bases. The CDR3 is 15 residues long. The trim removed 5 bases at V and 3 bases at J, leaving 8 bases unmatched. The CDR3 nucleotides read TGTGCCAGCAGTCTGGGTCTAGCGGGAATCTACGAGCAGTACTTC. Residues: CASSLGLAGIYEQYF.

This clonotype has only a few counts. The chain couples TRBV9 to TRBJ2-7; the D gene is possibly TRBD2 (5 bases). Trimming stripped 2 bases from V and 5 bases from J, with 17 bases between. Germline CDR1 is SGDLS and CDR2 is YYNGEE. The CDR3 is 15 amino acids. The CDR3 spells CASSVGVSRRDEQYF. CDR3 DNA: TGTGCCAGCAGCGTCGGGGTCTCTCGAAGGGACGAGCAGTACTTC.

This chain uses TRBV29-1 with TRBJ2-1, with unresolved D. This CDR3 has 9 residues. Between the trimmed V and J ends, which lost 8 bases and 11 bases, there was a span of 10 bases. Looked up from germline, CDR1 is SQVTM and CDR2 is ANQGSEA. CDR3 amino acids: CSPLKQQFF. CDR3 DNA: TGCAGCCCCCTAAAGCAGCAGTTCTTC.

The chain joins TRBV7-2 to TRBJ2-1, with D possibly matching TRBD1 (5 bases). CDR1 and CDR2 from the germline V gene are SGHTA and FQGNSA. This CDR3 spans 15 amino acids. V lost 1 base, J lost 10 bases, and 17 bases lay in between. The CDR3 here is CASSLEGLYLWEQFF. Written as DNA, the CDR3 is TGTGCCAGCAGCTTAGAGGGGCTCTACCTCTGGGAGCAGTTCTTC. The full variable domain, its missing parts supplied by reference TRBV7-2 and TRBJ2-1, is GAGVSQSPSNKVTEKGKDVELRCDPISGHTALYWYRQSLGQGLEFLIYFQGNSAPDKSGLPSDRFSAERTGGSVSTLTIQRTQQEDSAVYLCASSLEGLYLWEQFFGPGTRLTVL.

The CDR3 reads CSATTGGEQYF. For the CDR3, the DNA is TGCAGTGCCACTACGGGGGGGGAGCAGTACTTC. This chain joins TRBV20-1 and TRBJ2-7; the match to TRBD2 covers 8 bases. The CDR3 runs 11 residues. Looked up from germline, CDR1 is DFQATT and CDR2 is SNEGSKA (reference sequence). After removal of 6 bases from V and 7 bases from J, the junction contained 5 bases not matched to a gene.

The chain has TRBV7-8 and TRBJ2-6; D not certain. Trimming removed 0 bases at V and 0 bases at J, with 15 bases between. From germline, CDR1 is SGHVS and CDR2 FQNEAQ. The CDR3 sequence is 19 residues long. The chain's CDR3 is CASSLARLTRRSGANVLTF. The CDR3 bases are TGTGCCAGCAGCTTAGCCCGACTCACGAGACGCTCTGGGGCCAACGTCCTGACTTTC.